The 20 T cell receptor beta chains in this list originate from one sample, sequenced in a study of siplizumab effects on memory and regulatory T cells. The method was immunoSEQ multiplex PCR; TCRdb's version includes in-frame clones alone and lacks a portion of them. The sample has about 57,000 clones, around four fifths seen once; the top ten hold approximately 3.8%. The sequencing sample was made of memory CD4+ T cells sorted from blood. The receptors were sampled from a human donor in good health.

The CDR3 DNA sequence: TGTGCCAGCAGTTACTCTCCCAGCTCCTACAATGAGCAGTTCTTC. Protein product: CASSYSPSSYNEQFF. This sequence joins TRBV6-5 and TRBJ2-1; D is unresolved. Trimming removed 0 bases at V and 0 bases at J, with 6 bases between. The CDR3 runs 15 residues. Germline loops: CDR1 MNHEY, CDR2 SVGAGI.

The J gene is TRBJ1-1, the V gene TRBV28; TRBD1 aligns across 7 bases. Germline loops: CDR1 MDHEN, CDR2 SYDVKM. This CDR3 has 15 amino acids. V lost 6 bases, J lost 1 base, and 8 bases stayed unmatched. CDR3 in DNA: TGTGCCAGCAGATCTCCGGGGACAGCGAACACTGAAGCTTTCTTT. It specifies CASRSPGTANTEAFF.

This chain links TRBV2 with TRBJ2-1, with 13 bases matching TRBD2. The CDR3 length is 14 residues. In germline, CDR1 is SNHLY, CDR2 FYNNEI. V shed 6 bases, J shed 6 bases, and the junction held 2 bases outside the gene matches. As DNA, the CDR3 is TGTGCCAGCAGACGGACTAGCGGGAGCAATGAGCAGTTCTTC. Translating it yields CASRRTSGSNEQFF.

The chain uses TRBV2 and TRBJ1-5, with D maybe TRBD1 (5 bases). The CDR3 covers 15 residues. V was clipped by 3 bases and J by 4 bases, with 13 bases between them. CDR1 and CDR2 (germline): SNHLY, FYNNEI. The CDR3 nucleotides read TGTGCCAGCAGTGACTTCAGGGCAGGTAATCAGCCCCAGCATTTT. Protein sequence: CASSDFRAGNQPQHF.

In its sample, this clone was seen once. CDR3 protein: CASSRSGSTGELFF. As DNA, the CDR3 is TGCGCCAGCAGCCGTAGCGGGTCCACCGGGGAGCTGTTTTTT. The J gene is TRBJ2-2, the V gene TRBV5-1; TRBD2 aligns across 7 bases. Germline CDR1 is SGHRS and CDR2 is YFSETQ. V lost 4 bases to trimming and J lost 4 bases; unmatched junction nucleotides: 4. The CDR3 sequence is 14 residues long.

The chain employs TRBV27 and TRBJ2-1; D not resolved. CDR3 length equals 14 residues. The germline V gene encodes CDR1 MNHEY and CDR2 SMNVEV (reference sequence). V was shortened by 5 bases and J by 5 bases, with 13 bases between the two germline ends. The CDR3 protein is CASSLSSGNNEQFF. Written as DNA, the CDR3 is TGTGCCAGCAGTCTTTCGTCGGGTAACAATGAGCAGTTCTTC.

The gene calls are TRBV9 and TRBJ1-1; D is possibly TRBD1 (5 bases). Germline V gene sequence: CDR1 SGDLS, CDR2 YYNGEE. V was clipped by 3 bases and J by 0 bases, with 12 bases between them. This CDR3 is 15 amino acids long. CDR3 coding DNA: TGTGCCAGCAGCGGCCGTGGGGGTCTGAACACTGAAGCTTTCTTT. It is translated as CASSGRGGLNTEAFF.

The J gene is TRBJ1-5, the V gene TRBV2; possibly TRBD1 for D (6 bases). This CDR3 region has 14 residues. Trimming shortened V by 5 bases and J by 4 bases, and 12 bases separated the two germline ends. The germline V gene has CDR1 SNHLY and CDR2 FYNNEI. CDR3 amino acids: CASSPDRPNQPQHF. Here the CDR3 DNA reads TGTGCCAGCAGTCCGGACAGACCGAATCAGCCCCAGCATTTT.

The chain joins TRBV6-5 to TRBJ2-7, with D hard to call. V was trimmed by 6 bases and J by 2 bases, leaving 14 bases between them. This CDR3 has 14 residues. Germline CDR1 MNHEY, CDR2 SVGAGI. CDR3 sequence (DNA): TGTGCCAGCAGAAGTACTATAACCACCTACGAGCAGTACTTC. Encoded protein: CASRSTITTYEQYF.

The CDR3 here is CASSSSPHPTDTQYF. The CDR3 region has the DNA TGCGCCAGCAGCTCATCGCCACACCCCACAGATACGCAGTATTTT. The chain has TRBV5-1 and TRBJ2-3; D call uncertain. The CDR3 length is 15 residues. Germline V gene sequence: CDR1 SGHRS, CDR2 YFSETQ. With 3 bases removed from V and 2 bases from J, the gap between germline ends came to 13 bases. The whole variable domain, filled in from reference TRBV5-1 and TRBJ2-3, reads KAGVTQTPRYLIKTRGQQVTLSCSPISGHRSVSWYQQTPGQGLQFLFEYFSETQRNKGNFPGRFSGRQFSNSRSEMNVSTLELGDSALYLCASSSSPHPTDTQYFGPGTRLTVL.

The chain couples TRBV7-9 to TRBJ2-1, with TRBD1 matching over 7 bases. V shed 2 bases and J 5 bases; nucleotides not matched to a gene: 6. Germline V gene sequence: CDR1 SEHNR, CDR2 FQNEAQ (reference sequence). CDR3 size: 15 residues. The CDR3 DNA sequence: TGTGCCAGCAGCTTACGGGACAGAATAAACAATGAGCAGTTCTTC. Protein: CASSLRDRINNEQFF. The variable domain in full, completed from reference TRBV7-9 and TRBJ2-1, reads DTGVSQNPRHKITKRGQNVTFRCDPISEHNRLYWYRQTLGQGPEFLTYFQNEAQLEKSRLLSDRFSAERPKGSFSTLEIQRTEQGDSAMYLCASSLRDRINNEQFFGPGTRLTVL.

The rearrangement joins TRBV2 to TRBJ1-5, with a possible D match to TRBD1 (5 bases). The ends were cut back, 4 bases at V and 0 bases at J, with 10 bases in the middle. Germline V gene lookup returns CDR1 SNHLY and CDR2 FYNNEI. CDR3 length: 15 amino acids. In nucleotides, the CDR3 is TGTGCCAGCAGTGGGCAGGGCTATAGCAATCAGCCCCAGCATTTT. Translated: CASSGQGYSNQPQHF.

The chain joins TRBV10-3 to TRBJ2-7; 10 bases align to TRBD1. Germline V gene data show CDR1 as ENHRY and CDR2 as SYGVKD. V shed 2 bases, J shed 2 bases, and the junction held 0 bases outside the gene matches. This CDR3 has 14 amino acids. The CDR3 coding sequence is TGTGCCATCAGTGAGGGACAGGGGGCCTACGAGCAGTACTTC. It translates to CAISEGQGAYEQYF.

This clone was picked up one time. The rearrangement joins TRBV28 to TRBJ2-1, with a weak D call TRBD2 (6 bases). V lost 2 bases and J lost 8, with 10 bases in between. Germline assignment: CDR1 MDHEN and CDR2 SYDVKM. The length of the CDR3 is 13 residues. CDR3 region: CASSLGTPYEQFF. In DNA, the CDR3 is TGTGCCAGCAGTTTAGGGACTCCCTATGAGCAGTTCTTC.

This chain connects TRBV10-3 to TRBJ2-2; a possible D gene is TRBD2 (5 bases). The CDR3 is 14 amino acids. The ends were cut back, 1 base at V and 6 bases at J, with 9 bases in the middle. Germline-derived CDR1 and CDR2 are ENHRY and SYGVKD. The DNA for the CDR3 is TGTGCCATCAGTGAGTTGGGGAGCCCCGGGGAGCTGTTTTTT. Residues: CAISELGSPGELFF.

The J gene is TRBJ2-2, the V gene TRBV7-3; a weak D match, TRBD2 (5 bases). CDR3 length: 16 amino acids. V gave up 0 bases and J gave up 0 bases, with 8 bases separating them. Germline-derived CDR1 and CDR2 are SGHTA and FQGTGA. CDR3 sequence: CASSLTGVSNTGELFF. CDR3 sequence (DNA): TGTGCCAGCAGCTTAACGGGAGTATCGAACACCGGGGAGCTGTTTTTT. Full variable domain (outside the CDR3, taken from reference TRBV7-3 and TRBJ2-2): GAGVSQTPSNKVTEKGKYVELRCDPISGHTALYWYRQSLGQGPEFLIYFQGTGAADDSGLPNDRFFAVRPEGSVSTLKIQRTERGDSAVYLCASSLTGVSNTGELFFGEGSRLTVL.

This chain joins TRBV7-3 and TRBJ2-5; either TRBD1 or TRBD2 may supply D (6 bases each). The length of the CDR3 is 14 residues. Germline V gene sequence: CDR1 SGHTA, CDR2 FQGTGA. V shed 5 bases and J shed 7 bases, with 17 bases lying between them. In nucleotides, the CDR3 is TGTGCCAGCAGCCCCAGCCGGGGGCCCGGGACCCAGTACTTC. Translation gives CASSPSRGPGTQYF.

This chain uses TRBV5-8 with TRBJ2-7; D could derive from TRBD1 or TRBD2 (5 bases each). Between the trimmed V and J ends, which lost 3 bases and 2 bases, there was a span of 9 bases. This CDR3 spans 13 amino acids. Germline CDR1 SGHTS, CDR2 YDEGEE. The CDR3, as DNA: TGTGCCAGCAGCTGGGACGGAGCCTACGAGCAGTACTTC. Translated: CASSWDGAYEQYF.

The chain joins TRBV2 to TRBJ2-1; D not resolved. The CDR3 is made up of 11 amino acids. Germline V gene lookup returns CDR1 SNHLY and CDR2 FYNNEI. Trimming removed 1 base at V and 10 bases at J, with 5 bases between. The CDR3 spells CASSEGLEQFF. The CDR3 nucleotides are TGTGCCAGCAGTGAAGGCCTGGAGCAGTTCTTC.

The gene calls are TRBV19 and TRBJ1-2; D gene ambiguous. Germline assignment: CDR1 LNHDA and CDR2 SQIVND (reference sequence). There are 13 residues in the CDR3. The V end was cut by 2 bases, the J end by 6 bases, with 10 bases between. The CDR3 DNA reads TGTGCCAGTAGTATAAGACGGTCGAATGGCTACACCTTC. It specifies CASSIRRSNGYTF. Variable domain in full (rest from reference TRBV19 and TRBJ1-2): DGGITQSPKYLFRKEGQNVTLSCEQNLNHDAMYWYRQDPGQGLRLIYYSQIVNDFQKGDIAEGYSVSREKKESFPLTVTSAQKNPTAFYLCASSIRRSNGYTFGSGTRLTVV.